The 24 T cell receptor beta chains given below trace back to one sample, sequenced in a study of radiation and T cells in renal cell carcinoma. Using immunoSEQ multiplex PCR, the repertoire was profiled, and TCRdb retains in-frame clones only, with some absent. In the table there are tens of thousands of clones, approximately 84% of which are singletons. Time point defined: baseline pretreatment blood. Treatment given: 15 Gy SBRT to primary tumor, nephrectomy 4 weeks later. Sequenced material: blood, taken from a patient whose treatment included radiotherapy and nephrectomy. Receptors were obtained from a man in his 60s with renal cell carcinoma.

This clone was counted once. The chain joins TRBV7-2 to TRBJ2-3, with a tentative D call TRBD1 (5 bases). Germline CDR1 SGHTA, CDR2 FQGNSA. The CDR3 runs 14 residues. Trimming left V 5 bases short and J 3 bases short, with 12 bases between. Here the CDR3 DNA reads TGTGCCAGCAGCCTATCGCAGGGTACAGATACGCAGTATTTT. This translates into CASSLSQGTDTQYF.

The rearrangement uses TRBV4-3 and TRBJ1-1; 7 bases are shared with TRBD1. V was clipped by 6 bases and J by 3 bases; unmatched bases: 7. This CDR3 is built from 14 residues. Germline V lookup: CDR1 LGHNA, CDR2 YSLEER. Here the CDR3 reads CASSKGQQHTEAFF. DNA for the CDR3: TGCGCCAGCAGTAAGGGACAGCAGCACACTGAAGCTTTCTTT.

The chain links TRBV11-3 to TRBJ2-1, with D perhaps matching TRBD2 (6 bases). Trimming cost V 5 bases and J 5 bases, with 13 bases left between them. The germline V gene encodes CDR1 SGHNT and CDR2 YENEEA. The CDR3 has 14 amino acids. CDR3 bases: TGTGCCAGCAGCAGTAGGGCGGGGAACAATGAGCAGTTCTTC. This translates into CASSSRAGNNEQFF. The complete variable domain, with remaining parts taken from reference TRBV11-3 and TRBJ2-1, reads EAGVVQSPRYKIIEKKQPVAFWCNPISGHNTLYWYLQNLGQGPELLIRYENEEAVDDSQLPKDRFSAERLKGVDSTLKIQPAELGDSAVYLCASSSRAGNNEQFFGPGTRLTVL.

The V call is TRBV6-6, the J call TRBJ1-1; 7 bases match TRBD1. Looked up from germline, CDR1 is MNHNY and CDR2 is SVGAGI (reference sequence). V was clipped by 7 bases and J by 4 bases; unmatched bases: 9. The CDR3 has 14 residues. The CDR3, as DNA: TGTGCCAGCACGGGTCGGACAGGCTCCACTGAAGCTTTCTTT. Its translation: CASTGRTGSTEAFF.

This clone was seen a handful of times. This sequence joins TRBV7-9 and TRBJ1-1; D is unclear. Germline V gene data show CDR1 as SEHNR and CDR2 as FQNEAQ (reference sequence). The length of the CDR3 is 13 residues. The V gene lost 4 bases and the J gene lost 5 bases, with 11 bases spanning the gap. The CDR3 sequence is CASSWISGTEAFF. DNA for the CDR3: TGTGCCAGCAGCTGGATCTCTGGGACTGAAGCTTTCTTT.

The chain uses TRBV29-1 and TRBJ2-3; D remains ambiguous. This CDR3 has 11 residues. Per germline, CDR1 SQVTM and CDR2 ANQGSEA. Trimming stripped 7 bases from V and 3 bases from J, with 8 bases between. As DNA, the CDR3 is TGCAGCGGGAGAATTACAGATACGCAGTATTTT. As protein: CSGRITDTQYF.

This rearrangement joins TRBV19 to TRBJ1-4, with D maybe TRBD1 (5 bases). The V gene's germline CDR1 is LNHDA and CDR2 SQIVND (reference sequence). The V and J ends lost 10 bases and 7 bases respectively, with 25 bases between them. The CDR3 consists of 16 residues. The CDR3 loop is CATSTGQRGFGEKLFF. The DNA of the CDR3 is TGTGCCACCTCCACGGGCCAACGGGGCTTTGGTGAAAAACTGTTTTTT.

The chain couples TRBV12-5 to TRBJ2-1; 9 nucleotides line up with TRBD1. The V gene end was trimmed by 5 bases and the J gene end by 8 bases; junction bases not matched to a gene: 7. Germline V gene lookup returns CDR1 LGHNT and CDR2 FRNRAP. This CDR3 is built from 14 residues. In DNA form, the CDR3 reads TGTGCTAGTGGTCCCGGGACAGGGATCCATGAGCAGTTCTTC. It is translated as CASGPGTGIHEQFF.

This clone has a handful of counts. The chain uses TRBV11-3 and TRBJ1-1, with D unresolved. CDR1 and CDR2 from the germline V gene are SGHNT and YENEEA. V lost 3 bases, J lost 8 bases, and 7 bases lay in between. CDR3 length equals 11 residues. The CDR3: CASSFAGEAFF. In DNA, the CDR3 is TGTGCCAGCAGCTTCGCGGGAGAAGCTTTCTTT.

V gene TRBV5-1 combines with J gene TRBJ2-3; possible D gene TRBD1, 5 bases. The germline V and J ends were trimmed by 4 bases and 2 bases, with 17 bases remaining between them. CDR3 length: 16 residues. From germline, CDR1 is SGHRS and CDR2 YFSETQ. CDR3 nucleotides: TGCGCCAGCAGCCTCCTGACAGATGGTGTCACAGATACGCAGTATTTT. It yields the protein CASSLLTDGVTDTQYF.

V and J are TRBV11-2 and TRBJ2-3, with TRBD1 identical over 9 bases. V was pared by 6 bases and J by 0 bases, with 13 bases of the junction left unmatched. CDR1 and CDR2 from the germline V gene are SGHAT and FQNNGV. This CDR3 spans 18 amino acids. For the CDR3, the DNA is TGTGCCAGCAGTAGTGGGACAGGGATCGACGCTAGCACAGATACGCAGTATTTT. Amino acid sequence: CASSSGTGIDASTDTQYF. Variable domain in full (rest from reference TRBV11-2 and TRBJ2-3): EAGVAQSPRYKIIEKRQSVAFWCNPISGHATLYWYQQILGQGPKLLIQFQNNGVVDDSQLPKDRFSAERLKGVDSTLKIQPAKLEDSAVYLCASSSGTGIDASTDTQYFGPGTRLTVL.

About this clone: The same CDR3 is also encoded by other DNA sequences in this sample. The CDR3 sequence: CASSLVMGQPNTEAFF. The CDR3 nucleotides are TGTGCCAGCAGCTTAGTTATGGGACAACCGAACACTGAAGCTTTCTTT. V and J are TRBV11-2 and TRBJ1-1; the D gene is possibly TRBD1 (6 bases). V dropped 1 base and J dropped 1 base, with 13 bases sitting between them. This CDR3 contains 16 residues. CDR1 SGHAT and CDR2 FQNNGV come from the germline V gene.

This clone was detected once. The chain combines TRBV27 with TRBJ2-2; the D gene could be TRBD1 or TRBD2 (6 bases each). CDR3 size: 16 residues. V dropped 6 bases and J dropped 3 bases, with 17 bases sitting between them. Germline values: CDR1 MNHEY, CDR2 SMNVEV (reference sequence). The CDR3 reads CASSLRGVAYTGELFF. The CDR3 DNA is TGTGCCAGCAGCCTTAGGGGGGTAGCCTACACCGGGGAGCTGTTTTTT.

CDR3 DNA: TGTGCCAGCAGCGTAGCGGGTAGCAGGTCAAATGGAAACACCATATATTTT. It specifies CASSVAGSRSNGNTIYF. The V call is TRBV9, the J call TRBJ1-3; no clear D gene. Trimming removed 0 bases from V and 3 bases from J, with 16 bases in between. There are 17 residues in the CDR3. The germline CDR1 and CDR2 sequences are SGDLS and YYNGEE.

The CDR3 DNA sequence: TGCGCCAGCAGCTTGGCGGCCGATTATGGCACCGGGGAGCTGTTTTTT. Encoded protein: CASSLAADYGTGELFF. The chain combines TRBV5-1 with TRBJ2-2, with D unclear. V lost 0 bases and J 4 bases, leaving 13 bases between the germline ends. Germline V gene data show CDR1 as SGHRS and CDR2 as YFSETQ. The CDR3 extends over 16 amino acids.

The chain has TRBV9 and TRBJ1-2; no clear D. The CDR3 length is 15 residues. Germline V gene sequence: CDR1 SGDLS, CDR2 YYNGEE. Trimming took 0 bases from V and 4 from J, leaving 13 bases between them. CDR3 sequence (DNA): TGTGCCAGCAGCGTAGAACCGCACACTTTCTATGGCTACACCTTC. It is translated as CASSVEPHTFYGYTF.

The chain couples TRBV6-5 to TRBJ2-7, with D possibly being TRBD2 (6 bases). V shed 6 bases and J shed 2 bases, with 14 bases lying between them. From germline, CDR1 is MNHEY and CDR2 SVGAGI. The CDR3 sequence is 14 residues long. The DNA for the CDR3 is TGTGCCAGCAGGACCTTAGCGGTTCCCTACGAGCAGTACGTC. The encoded protein is CASRTLAVPYEQYV.

The V gene is TRBV5-6, the J gene TRBJ2-7; 8 positions agree with TRBD1. Per germline, CDR1 SGHDT and CDR2 YYEEEE. The CDR3 has 12 amino acids. Trimming at V came to 3 bases and at J to 10 bases, leaving 6 bases not matched to a gene. The CDR3 DNA reads as TGTGCCAGCAGCTCGACAGGGGTTGTTCAGTACGTC. This translates into CASSSTGVVQYV.

The chain is built from TRBV19 and TRBJ2-3, with 7 bases aligning to TRBD1. The CDR3 extends over 15 amino acids. Germline V gives CDR1 LNHDA, CDR2 SQIVND (reference sequence). Unmatched junction bases numbered 4, after V lost 1 base and J lost 3 bases. CDR3: CASSIAGQFTDTQYF. DNA for the CDR3: TGTGCCAGTAGTATAGCGGGACAGTTTACAGATACGCAGTATTTT.

V and J are TRBV4-3 and TRBJ1-1; the D is unclear. CDR1 is LGHNA, CDR2 YSLEER, per germline. This CDR3 has 15 amino acids. V was clipped by 0 bases and J by 3 bases, with 11 bases between them. CDR3 nucleotide sequence: TGCGCCAGCAGCCAAGAAACGGAAGTTTACACTGAAGCTTTCTTT. It codes for CASSQETEVYTEAFF.

The chain is built from TRBV7-8 and TRBJ2-7; D is uncertain. Germline V gene lookup returns CDR1 SGHVS and CDR2 FQNEAQ. V was cut by 6 bases and J by 7 bases, with 13 bases left in between. The CDR3 spans 12 residues. CDR3 sequence: CASSLPDREQYF. DNA of the CDR3: TGTGCCAGCAGTCTCCCGGATAGGGAGCAGTACTTC.

In its sample, this clone was seen a few times. The chain links TRBV29-1 to TRBJ1-1; possible D gene TRBD1, 6 bases. V was clipped by 6 bases and J by 5 bases, with 10 bases between them. This CDR3 has 11 amino acids. Germline V gene sequence: CDR1 SQVTM, CDR2 ANQGSEA. The CDR3 sequence: CSVLTGTEAFF. The CDR3 nucleotides are TGCAGCGTCTTAACAGGGACTGAAGCTTTCTTT.

The CDR3 region is CASSPGTDYEQYF. The CDR3 DNA follows: TGTGCCAGCAGCCCCGGGACAGACTACGAGCAGTACTTC. The V gene is TRBV11-2, the J gene TRBJ2-7; 7 bases align to TRBD1. This CDR3 is 13 amino acids long. V gave up 5 bases and J gave up 3 bases; unmatched junction bases: 4. Germline-derived CDR1 and CDR2 are SGHAT and FQNNGV.

This clone was seen once. This chain links TRBV2 with TRBJ2-2, with unresolved D. The CDR3 extends over 15 amino acids. CDR1 and CDR2 from the germline V gene are SNHLY and FYNNEI. V lost 11 bases to trimming and J lost 0 bases, with 16 bases between them. CDR3 amino acids: CASTALPTNTGELFF. CDR3 sequence (DNA): TGTGCCTCTACGGCACTCCCTACGAACACCGGGGAGCTGTTTTTT.